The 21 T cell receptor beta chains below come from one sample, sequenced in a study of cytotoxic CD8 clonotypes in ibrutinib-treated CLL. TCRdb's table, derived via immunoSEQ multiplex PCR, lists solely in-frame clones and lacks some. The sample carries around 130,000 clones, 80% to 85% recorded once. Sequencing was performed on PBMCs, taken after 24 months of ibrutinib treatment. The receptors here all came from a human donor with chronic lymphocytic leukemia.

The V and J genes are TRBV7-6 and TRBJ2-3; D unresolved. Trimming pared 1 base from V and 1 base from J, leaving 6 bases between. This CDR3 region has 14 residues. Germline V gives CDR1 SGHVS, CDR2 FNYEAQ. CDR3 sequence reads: CASSLGFRTDTQYF. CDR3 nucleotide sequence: TGTGCCAGCAGCTTAGGGTTCCGCACAGATACGCAGTATTTT.

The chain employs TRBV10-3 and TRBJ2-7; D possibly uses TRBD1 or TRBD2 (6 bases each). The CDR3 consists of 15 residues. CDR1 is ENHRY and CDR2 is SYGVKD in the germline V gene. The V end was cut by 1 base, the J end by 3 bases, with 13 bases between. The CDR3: CAISEFVGGSYEQYF. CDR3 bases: TGTGCCATCAGTGAGTTTGTAGGGGGGAGCTACGAGCAGTACTTC.

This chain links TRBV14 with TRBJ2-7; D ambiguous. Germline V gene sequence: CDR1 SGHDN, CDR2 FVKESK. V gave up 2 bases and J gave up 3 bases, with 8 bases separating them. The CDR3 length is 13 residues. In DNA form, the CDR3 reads TGTGCCAGCAGCCAACTCCCCCGCTACGAGCAGTACTTC. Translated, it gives CASSQLPRYEQYF.

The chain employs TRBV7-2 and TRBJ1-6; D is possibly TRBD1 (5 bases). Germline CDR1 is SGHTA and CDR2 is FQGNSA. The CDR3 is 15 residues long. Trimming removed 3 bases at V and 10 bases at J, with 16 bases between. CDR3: CASSLLGVGDSPLHF. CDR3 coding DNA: TGTGCCAGCAGCTTGTTGGGTGTGGGGGACTCACCCCTCCACTTT.

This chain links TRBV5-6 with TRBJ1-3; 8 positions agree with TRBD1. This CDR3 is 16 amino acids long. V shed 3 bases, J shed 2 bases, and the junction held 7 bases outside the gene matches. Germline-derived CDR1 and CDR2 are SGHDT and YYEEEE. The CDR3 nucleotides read TGTGCCAGCAGCTCCTTCCTGACAGGGGCTGGAAACACCATATATTTT. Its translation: CASSSFLTGAGNTIYF.

CDR3 in DNA: TGCGCCAGCAGCCCCCAGGGCGAGGCGAGCAATCAGCCCCAGCATTTT. It is translated as CASSPQGEASNQPQHF. V gene TRBV4-1 combines with J gene TRBJ1-5; possible D gene TRBD1, 5 bases. This CDR3 has 16 residues. Trimming took off 4 bases at V and 1 base at J, with 14 bases between the two ends. Germline V gene data show CDR1 as MGHRA and CDR2 as YSYEKL.

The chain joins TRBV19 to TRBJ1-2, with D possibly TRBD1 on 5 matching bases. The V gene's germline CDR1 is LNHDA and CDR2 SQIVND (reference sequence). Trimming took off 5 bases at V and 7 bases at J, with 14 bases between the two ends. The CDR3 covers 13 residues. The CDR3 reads CASSWGPGSGYTF. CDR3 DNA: TGTGCCAGTAGTTGGGGACCTGGGTCTGGCTACACCTTC.

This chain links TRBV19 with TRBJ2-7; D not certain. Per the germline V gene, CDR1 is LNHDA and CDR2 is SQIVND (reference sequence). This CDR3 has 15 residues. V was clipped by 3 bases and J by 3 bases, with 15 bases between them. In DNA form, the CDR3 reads TGTGCCAGTAGTATTGTCTTGGGCAGAGGCTACGAGCAGTACTTC. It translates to CASSIVLGRGYEQYF.

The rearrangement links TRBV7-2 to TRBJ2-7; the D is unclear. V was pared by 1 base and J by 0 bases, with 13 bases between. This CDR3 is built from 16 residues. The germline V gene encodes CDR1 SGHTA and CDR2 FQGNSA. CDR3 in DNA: TGTGCCAGCAGCTTAGGGCCAGCCGATAGCTCCTACGAGCAGTACTTC. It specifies CASSLGPADSSYEQYF.

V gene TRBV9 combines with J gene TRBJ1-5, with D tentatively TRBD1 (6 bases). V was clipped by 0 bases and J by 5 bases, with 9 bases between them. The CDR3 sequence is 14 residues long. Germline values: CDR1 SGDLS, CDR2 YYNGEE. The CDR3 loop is CASSVGTAYQPQHF. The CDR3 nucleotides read TGTGCCAGCAGCGTAGGGACAGCTTATCAGCCCCAGCATTTT.

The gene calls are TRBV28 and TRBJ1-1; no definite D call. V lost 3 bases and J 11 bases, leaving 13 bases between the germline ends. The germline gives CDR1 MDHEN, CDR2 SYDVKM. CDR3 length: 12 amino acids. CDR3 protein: CASSFTIGWAFF. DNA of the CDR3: TGTGCCAGCAGTTTTACTATAGGTTGGGCTTTCTTT.

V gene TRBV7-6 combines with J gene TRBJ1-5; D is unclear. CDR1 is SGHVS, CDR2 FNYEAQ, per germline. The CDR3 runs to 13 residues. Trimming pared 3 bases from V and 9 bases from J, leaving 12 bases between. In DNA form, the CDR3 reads TGTGCCAGCAGCTTTGACCGAGTGGGGCCCCAGCATTTT. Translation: CASSFDRVGPQHF.

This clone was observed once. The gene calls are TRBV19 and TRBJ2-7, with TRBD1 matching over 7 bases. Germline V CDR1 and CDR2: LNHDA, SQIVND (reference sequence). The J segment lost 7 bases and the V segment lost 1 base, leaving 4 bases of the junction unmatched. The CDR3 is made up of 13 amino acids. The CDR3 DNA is TGTGCCAGTAGTATAGGTCCAGGGGGAGAGCAGTACTTC. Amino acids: CASSIGPGGEQYF.

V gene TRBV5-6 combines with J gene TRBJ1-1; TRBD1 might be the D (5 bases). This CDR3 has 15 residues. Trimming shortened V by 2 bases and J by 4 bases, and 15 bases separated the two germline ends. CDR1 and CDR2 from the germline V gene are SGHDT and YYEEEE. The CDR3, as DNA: TGTGCCAGCAGCTTCGGTCCGGGTAGGGGCACTGAAGCTTTCTTT. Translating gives CASSFGPGRGTEAFF. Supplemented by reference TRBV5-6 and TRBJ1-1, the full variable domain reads DAGVTQSPTHLIKTRGQQVTLRCSPKSGHDTVSWYQQALGQGPQFIFQYYEEEERQRGNFPDRFSGHQFPNYSSELNVNALLLGDSALYLCASSFGPGRGTEAFFGQGTRLTVV.

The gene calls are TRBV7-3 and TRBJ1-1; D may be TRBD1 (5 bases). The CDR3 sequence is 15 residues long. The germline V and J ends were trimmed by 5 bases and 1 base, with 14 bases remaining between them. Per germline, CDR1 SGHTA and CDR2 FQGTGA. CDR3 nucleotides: TGTGCCAGCAGCCCCTATGGGGGGACGAACACTGAAGCTTTCTTT. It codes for CASSPYGGTNTEAFF.

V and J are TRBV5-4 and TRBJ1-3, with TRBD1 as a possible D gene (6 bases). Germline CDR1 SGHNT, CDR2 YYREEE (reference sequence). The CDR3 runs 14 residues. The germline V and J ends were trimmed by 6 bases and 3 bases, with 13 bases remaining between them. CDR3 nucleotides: TGTGCCAGCACCCAGAGGGGGGGTGGAAACACCATATATTTT. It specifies CASTQRGGGNTIYF.

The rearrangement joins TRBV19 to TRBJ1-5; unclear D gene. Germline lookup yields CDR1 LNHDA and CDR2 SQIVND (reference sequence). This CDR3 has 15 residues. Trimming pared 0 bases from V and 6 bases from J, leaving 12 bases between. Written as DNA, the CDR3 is TGTGCCAGTAGTATAGACTCGACCCTCACTCAGCCCCAGCATTTT. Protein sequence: CASSIDSTLTQPQHF.

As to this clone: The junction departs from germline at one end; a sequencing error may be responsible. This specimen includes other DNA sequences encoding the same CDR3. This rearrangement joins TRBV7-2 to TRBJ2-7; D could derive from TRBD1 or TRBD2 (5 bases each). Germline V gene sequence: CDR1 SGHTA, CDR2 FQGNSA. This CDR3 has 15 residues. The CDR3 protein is CASSFQAGASYEQYF. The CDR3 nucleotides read TGTGCCAGCAGTTTTCAAGCCGGGGCCTCCTACGAGCAATACTTC.

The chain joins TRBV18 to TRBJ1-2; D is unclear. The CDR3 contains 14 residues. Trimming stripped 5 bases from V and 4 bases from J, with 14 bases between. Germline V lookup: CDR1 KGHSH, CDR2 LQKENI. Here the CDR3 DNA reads TGTGCCAGCTCAGTAGCGGTGGCCTTCTATGGCTACACCTTC. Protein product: CASSVAVAFYGYTF.

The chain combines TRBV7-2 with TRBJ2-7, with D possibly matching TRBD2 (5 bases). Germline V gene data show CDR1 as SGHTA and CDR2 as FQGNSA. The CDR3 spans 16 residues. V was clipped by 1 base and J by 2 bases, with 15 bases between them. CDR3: CASSLGGRSGPYEQYF. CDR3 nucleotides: TGTGCCAGCAGCTTAGGAGGGCGGAGCGGCCCCTACGAGCAGTACTTC.

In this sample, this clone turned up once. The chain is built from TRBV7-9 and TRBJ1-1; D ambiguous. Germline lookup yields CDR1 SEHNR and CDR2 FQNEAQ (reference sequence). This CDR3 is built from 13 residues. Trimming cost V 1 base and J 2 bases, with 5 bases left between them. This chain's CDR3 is CASSLEFNTEAFF. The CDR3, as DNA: TGTGCCAGCAGCTTAGAGTTTAACACTGAAGCTTTCTTT.